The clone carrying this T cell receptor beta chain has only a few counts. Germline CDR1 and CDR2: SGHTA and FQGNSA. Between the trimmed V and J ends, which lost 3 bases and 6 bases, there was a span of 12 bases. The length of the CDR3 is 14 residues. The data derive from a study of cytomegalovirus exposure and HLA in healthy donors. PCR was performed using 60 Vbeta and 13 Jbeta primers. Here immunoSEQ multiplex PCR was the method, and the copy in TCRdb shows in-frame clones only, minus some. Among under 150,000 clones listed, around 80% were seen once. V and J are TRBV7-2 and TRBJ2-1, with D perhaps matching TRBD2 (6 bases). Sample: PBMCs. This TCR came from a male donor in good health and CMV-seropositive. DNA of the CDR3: TGTGCCAGCAGCTTGGGACTCGGGGCCAATGAGCAGTTCTTC. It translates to CASSLGLGANEQFF.